This paragraph reports one T cell receptor beta chain. Its antigen is currently unknown. A much larger clone lies a single base off, so this may be a read error. Individual cDNA molecules were tagged with unique molecular identifiers. TCRdb called the 5' RACE reads again in MiXCR, with one record for every CDR3 protein. The table lists tens of thousands of distinct CDR3 sequences, around 12% of them singletons. The germline V and J ends were trimmed by 2 bases and 3 bases, with 10 bases remaining between them. The CDR3 is 14 residues long. Germline loops: CDR1 MNHEY, CDR2 SVGAGI. The data originate from a study of early T cells in non-severe SARS-CoV-2 infection. For the study at large: The authors sequenced bulk RNA from unsorted whole blood, leaving chains unpaired. Notes on the study in general: VDJdb-based annotation leaned toward anti-spike CD8 responses and missed private and CD4 specificities.

V gene TRBV6-5 combines with J gene TRBJ1-1; D is unclear. Sequencing was carried out using whole blood. The sequence was collected from an adult who was a healthcare worker with PCR-confirmed SARS-CoV-2 infection or an uninfected control (not recorded which). Here the CDR3 DNA reads TGTGCCAGCAGTTACGCTGCTCGGTACACTGAAGCTTTCTTT. This codes for CASSYAARYTEAFF.